The 6 T cell receptor beta chains below were found in one sample sequenced in a study of control samples from healthy donors and cancer patients. The repertoire was sequenced with immunoSEQ multiplex PCR; TCRdb's copy has only in-frame clones and lacks some. Of 100,000 to 150,000 clones in the sample, just over 90% were seen once. Sequenced sample: PBMCs. The receptors originated from a man aged 50 to 59 with head and neck cancer.

The V gene is TRBV5-1, the J gene TRBJ2-7; 10 bases match TRBD1. CDR3 length equals 16 residues. Looked up from germline, CDR1 is SGHRS and CDR2 is YFSETQ. V dropped 5 bases and J dropped 3; count of bases not matched to a gene: 11. The CDR3 bases are TGCGCCAGCAGGCTTGGATACGGGACAGGGGACTACGAGCAGTACTTC. It is translated as CASRLGYGTGDYEQYF.

The chain carries TRBV12-3 or TRBV12-4 and TRBJ1-2; D unresolved. This CDR3 contains 13 residues. The V and J ends lost 3 bases and 6 bases respectively, with 11 bases between them. DNA of the CDR3: TGTGCCAGCAGTTTCTTGGGAGATAATGGCTACACCTTC. Its protein is CASSFLGDNGYTF.

This rearrangement joins TRBV7-9 to TRBJ1-1, with 9 positions matching TRBD1. CDR1 is SEHNR and CDR2 is FQNEAQ in the germline V gene (reference sequence). The CDR3 is 15 amino acids. Trimming removed 5 bases from V and 4 bases from J; junction bases left unmatched: 8. CDR3 nucleotide sequence: TGTGCCAGCAGCCCCCGGGACAGGGAGGGCACTGAAGCTTTCTTT. Residues: CASSPRDREGTEAFF.

This chain joins TRBV4-1 and TRBJ1-1; 7 bases are a match to TRBD1. The CDR3 runs 16 residues. In germline, CDR1 is MGHRA, CDR2 YSYEKL. The ends lost 0 bases at V and 1 base at J; junction bases unmatched: 5. CDR3: CASSQDRRQGNTEAFF. Here the CDR3 DNA reads TGCGCCAGCAGCCAAGATCGCCGACAGGGGAACACTGAAGCTTTCTTT.

This chain joins TRBV7-3 and TRBJ2-1; 8 nucleotides line up with TRBD2. The CDR3 loop spans 16 amino acids. Per the germline V gene, CDR1 is SGHTA and CDR2 is FQGTGA. The V segment lost 5 bases and the J segment 10 bases; nucleotides outside the gene matches: 16. The CDR3 DNA sequence: TGTGCCAGCAGCCTGATGGGCGGGGGGCCCTCTCGAGAGCAGTTCTTC. Amino acid sequence: CASSLMGGGPSREQFF.

This clone was observed once. The chain carries TRBV19 and TRBJ2-2; 9 bases line up with TRBD1. Germline V CDR1 and CDR2: LNHDA, SQIVND (reference sequence). The CDR3 is 15 amino acids. The V and J ends lost 5 bases and 6 bases, in that order; junction bases with no gene match: 7. The CDR3 nucleotides read TGTGCCAGTAGTGGGACAGGGAGAGGTCCCGGGGAGCTGTTTTTT. Protein sequence: CASSGTGRGPGELFF.